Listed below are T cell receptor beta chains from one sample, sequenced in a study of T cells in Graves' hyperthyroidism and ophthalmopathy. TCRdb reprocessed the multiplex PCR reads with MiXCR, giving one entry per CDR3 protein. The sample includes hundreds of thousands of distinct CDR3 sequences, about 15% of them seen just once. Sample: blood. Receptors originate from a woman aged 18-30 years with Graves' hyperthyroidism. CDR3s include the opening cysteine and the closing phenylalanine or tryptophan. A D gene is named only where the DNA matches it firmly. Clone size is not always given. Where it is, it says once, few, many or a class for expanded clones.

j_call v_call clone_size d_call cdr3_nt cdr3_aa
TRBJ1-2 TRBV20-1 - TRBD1 TGCAGTGCTAGAGCCGGGACAGGGGTCTATGGCTACACCTTC CSARAGTGVYGYTF
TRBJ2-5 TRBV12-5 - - TGTGCTAGTGGAACGGACCGCCGTCATGTGACCCAGTACTTC CASGTDRRHVTQYF
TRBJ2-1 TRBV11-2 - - TGTGCCAGCAGCTTAATGGCGTTCTCCTACAATGAGCAGTTCTTC CASSLMAFSYNEQFF
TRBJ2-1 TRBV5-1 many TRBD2 TGCGCCAGCAGCTTGGATGAGGCGGGGGTACTTTCCTACAATGAGCAGTTCTTC CASSLDEAGVLSYNEQFF
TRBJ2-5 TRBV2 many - TGTGCCAGCAGTGGAGTCGGGGCTCCCCAAGAGACCCAGTACTTC CASSGVGAPQETQYF
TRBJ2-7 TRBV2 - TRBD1 TGTGCCAGCAGAGGACAGGGAAGGTACGAGCAGTACTTC CASRGQGRYEQYF
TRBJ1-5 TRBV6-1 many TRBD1 TGTGCCAGCAGTGAGGGCGGGACAGGGGCACAGCCCCAGCATTTT CASSEGGTGAQPQHF
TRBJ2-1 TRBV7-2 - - TGTGCCAGCAGCTTCCAATTCGGAAGGGTGGGTGGTGAGCAGTTCTTC CASSFQFGRVGGEQFF
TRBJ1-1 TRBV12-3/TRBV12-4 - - TGTGCCAGCAGTTTTCGGAGGGTGGGGGCCACTGAAGCTTTCTTT CASSFRRVGATEAFF
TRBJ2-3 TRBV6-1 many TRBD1 TGTGCCAGCAGCTCGACAGGGGATAGCACAGATACGCAGTATTTT CASSSTGDSTDTQYF
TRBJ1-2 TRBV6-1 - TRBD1 TGTGCCAGCAGTGAAGAGGGGACAGTCCCGTATGGCTACACCTTC CASSEEGTVPYGYTF
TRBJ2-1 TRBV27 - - TGTGCCAGCTACGTTACCGGGAGTTCCTACAATGAGCAGTTCTTC CASYVTGSSYNEQFF
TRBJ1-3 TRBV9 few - TGTGCCAGCAGTGATGGGGGGAATTCTGGAAACACCATATATTTT CASSDGGNSGNTIYF
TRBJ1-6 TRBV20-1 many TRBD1 TGCAGTGCTAAGCCAGGGACAGGGGTATCACCCCTCCACTTT CSAKPGTGVSPLHF
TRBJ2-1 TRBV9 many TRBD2 TGTGCCAGCAGCGTCGGGACTAGCGGGACCAATGAGCAGTTCTTC CASSVGTSGTNEQFF
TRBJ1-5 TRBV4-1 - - TGCGCCAGCAGCCAAGATGGGAAGGGAAATCAGCCCCAGCATTTT CASSQDGKGNQPQHF
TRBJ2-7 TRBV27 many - TGTGCCAGCAGTTTAGGGGGGGGGCCGATCGAGCAGTACTTC CASSLGGGPIEQYF
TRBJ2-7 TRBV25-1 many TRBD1 TGTGCCAGCAGTGATCCGGGACAGGGGTTCCACGAGCAGTACTTC CASSDPGQGFHEQYF
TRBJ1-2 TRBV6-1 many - TGTGCCAGTACATCTGTGGGGCGGAACTATGGCTACACCTTC CASTSVGRNYGYTF
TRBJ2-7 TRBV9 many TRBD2 TGTGCCAGCAGCCCACAGCATACTAGCGCCTACGAGCAGTACTTC CASSPQHTSAYEQYF
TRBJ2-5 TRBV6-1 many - TGTGCCAGCAGTTATTCTGGACAGTCCGGGGTCCAGTACTTC CASSYSGQSGVQYF
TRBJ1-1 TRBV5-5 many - TGTGCCAGCAGCTTGGCCGACACTGAAGCTTTCTTT CASSLADTEAFF
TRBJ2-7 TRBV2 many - TGTGCCAGCAGCGCCGCCTCCGGACCGCTCCCCGACCAGTACTTC CASSAASGPLPDQYF
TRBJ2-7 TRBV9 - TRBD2 TGTGCCAGCAGCGTAGGGGGGACTAGCGGGCAGACGCCGTACGAGCAGTACTTC CASSVGGTSGQTPYEQYF
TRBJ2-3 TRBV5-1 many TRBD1 TGCGCCAGCAGCCCACAGGGGGCGAGGTCTACAGATACGCAGTATTTT CASSPQGARSTDTQYF
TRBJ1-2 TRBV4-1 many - TGCGCCAGCAGCCAAGATCCCCCGCCGACCTATGGCTACACCTTC CASSQDPPPTYGYTF
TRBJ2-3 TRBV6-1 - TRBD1 TGTGCCAGCAGCAGGGACAGGGTAACTTCGGATACGCAGTATTTT CASSRDRVTSDTQYF
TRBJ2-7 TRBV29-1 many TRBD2 TGCAGCGTCGGTGGACTAGCGGGAGGGACCTACGAGCAGTACTTC CSVGGLAGGTYEQYF
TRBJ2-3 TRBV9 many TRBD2 TGTGCCAGCAGCGCCCTAGCGGGGGGCGACACAGATACGCAGTATTTT CASSALAGGDTDTQYF
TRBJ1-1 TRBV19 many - TGTGCCAGTAGCCTTATCTCCAGGAACACTGAAGCTTTCTTT CASSLISRNTEAFF
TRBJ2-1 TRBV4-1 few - TGCGCCAGCAGCCAAGGCGGGGGCGCGTACAATGAGCAGTTCTTC CASSQGGGAYNEQFF
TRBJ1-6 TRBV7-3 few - TGTGCCAGCAGCCCGCATCTCACGAATTCACCCCTCCACTTT CASSPHLTNSPLHF
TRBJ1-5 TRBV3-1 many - TGTGCCAGCAGCCCAGATAGCAATCAGCCCCAGCATTTT CASSPDSNQPQHF
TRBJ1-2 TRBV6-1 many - TGTGCCAGCAGCCCTACGCCGCAGGGCTTGGGGCGCTACACCTTC CASSPTPQGLGRYTF
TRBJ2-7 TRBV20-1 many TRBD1 TGCAGTGCTTATAGCGGACAGGGGCCCTACGAGCAGTACTTC CSAYSGQGPYEQYF
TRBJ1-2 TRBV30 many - TGTGCCTGGAGTGTTGGCTTAAAAAAATATGGCTACACCTTC CAWSVGLKKYGYTF
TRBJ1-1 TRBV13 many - TGTGCCAGCAGCCCCCACCCGAGGGTCACTGAAGCTTTCTTT CASSPHPRVTEAFF
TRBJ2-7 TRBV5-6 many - TGTGCCAGCAGCTTGAAAAGGGCAGCCACCGAGCAGTACTTC CASSLKRAATEQYF
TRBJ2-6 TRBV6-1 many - TGTGCCACCAAGAATGGGGGCATAGGGGCCAACGTCCTGACTTTC CATKNGGIGANVLTF
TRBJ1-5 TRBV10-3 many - TGTGCCATCAGTTCCTCGGTGGGGGCAGGACAGCCCCAGCATTTT CAISSSVGAGQPQHF
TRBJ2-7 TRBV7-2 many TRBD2 TGTGCCAGCAGCCGCACGGGACTAGCGGGGTACGAGCAGTACTTC CASSRTGLAGYEQYF
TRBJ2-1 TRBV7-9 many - TGTGCCAGCAGCTTAAGAGGGGTTGAGCAGTTCTTC CASSLRGVEQFF
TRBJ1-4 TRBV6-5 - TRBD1 TGTGCCAGCAGTTACCGGGACAGGGGTGGTGAAAAACTGTTTTTT CASSYRDRGGEKLFF
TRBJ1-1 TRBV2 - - TGTGCCAGCAGTGAAGACACGGAAGCTTTCTTT CASSEDTEAFF
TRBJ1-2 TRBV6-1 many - TGTGCCAGCAGTGAGGAGGTGGGGTATGGCTACACCTTC CASSEEVGYGYTF
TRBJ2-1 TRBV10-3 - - TGTGCCATCAGTGAAACGGAGGCTAGCACTGAGCAGTTCTTC CAISETEASTEQFF